This TCR beta chain was captured by sequencing in a study of cytomegalovirus exposure and HLA in healthy donors. Overall study results and limits: Specific recognition of CMV antigens was confirmed in vitro for a few chains (all CMV-associated). DRB1 showed the most TCR associations and HLA-C the fewest in a later analysis, as rates varied by HLA locus. The study assumed roughly uniform donor sequencing depth for presence/absence analyses.

V was shortened by 0 bases and J by 10 bases, with 16 bases between the two germline ends. Germline V CDR1 and CDR2: SGHTA, FQGNSA. The CDR3 is 16 amino acids. Researchers ran the PCR with 60 Vbeta and 13 Jbeta primers. Clones were read by immunoSEQ multiplex PCR, and TCRdb kept only the in-frame ones, dropping some. Of about 100,000 clones listed, roughly 80% are singletons. This clone has just one count. What it recognizes is unknown. Material: PBMCs. The V and J genes are TRBV7-2 and TRBJ1-6, with D uncertain. This sequence originates from a man aged 40-55 years in good health and CMV-seronegative. In DNA, the CDR3 is TGTGCCAGCAGCTTAGCAGGGAAAATAGGAGGATCACCCCTCCACTTT. It translates to CASSLAGKIGGSPLHF.